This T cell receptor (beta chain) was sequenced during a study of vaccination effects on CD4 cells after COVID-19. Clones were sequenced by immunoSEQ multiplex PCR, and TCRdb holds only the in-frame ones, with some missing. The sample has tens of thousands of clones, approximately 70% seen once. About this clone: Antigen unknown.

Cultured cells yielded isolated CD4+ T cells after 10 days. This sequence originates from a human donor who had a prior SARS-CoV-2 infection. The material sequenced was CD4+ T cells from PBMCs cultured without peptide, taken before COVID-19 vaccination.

CDR3 sequence reads: CATSRQNRYNQPQHF. Here the CDR3 DNA reads TGTGCCACCAGCAGACAAAACCGATACAATCAGCCCCAGCATTTT. The chain employs TRBV15 and TRBJ1-5; no clear D gene. V was shortened by 2 bases and J by 3 bases, with 11 bases between the two germline ends. CDR3 length: 15 amino acids. CDR1 is LNHNV, CDR2 YYDKDF, per germline (reference sequence).